This paragraph covers one T cell receptor beta chain sequence. Its target is unknown. It was healthy bone marrow donors who served as donors. The CDR3 has 15 amino acids. Trimming at V came to 2 bases and at J to 5 bases, leaving 9 bases not matched to a gene. CDR1 is SGDLS and CDR2 is YYNGEE in the germline V gene. The PCR contained 60 Vbeta and 13 Jbeta primers. As processed by the authors: Roughly 81 million unique TCR beta chains, 9 million to 11 million shared, were counted in a later analysis. The table came from immunoSEQ multiplex PCR; TCRdb's copy has only in-frame clones and leaves some out. From that table come the V and J calls and clone size; the DNA was used to work out D and trimming. The sample yields over 100,000 clones, roughly 79% seen once. These data belong to a study of cytomegalovirus exposure and HLA in healthy donors. Study-level results: The authors enumerated 150 to 200 TCR beta chains as linked to cytomegalovirus. CMV serostatus was the sole immune exposure data available.

The rearrangement joins TRBV9 to TRBJ2-7, with 8 nucleotides matching TRBD1. The source material was PBMCs. The receptor comes from a man aged 55-75 years in good health and CMV-seropositive. The CDR3 sequence: CASSVGGQDWNEQYF. DNA for the CDR3: TGTGCCAGCAGCGTCGGGGGACAGGACTGGAACGAGCAGTACTTC.